Shown below are 25 T cell receptor beta chains from a single sample sequenced in a study of cytomegalovirus exposure and HLA in healthy donors. Use of 60 Vbeta and 13 Jbeta primers characterized the PCR. Sequencing used immunoSEQ multiplex PCR; TCRdb keeps in-frame clones, though not all of them. The table includes 150,000 to 200,000 clones, around three quarters detected once. Sample: PBMCs. Receptors were obtained from a woman aged 25 to 39 in good health and CMV-seronegative.

The chain employs TRBV30 and TRBJ1-4; no clear D gene. Looked up from germline, CDR1 is GTSNPN and CDR2 is SVGIG (reference sequence). The V end was cut by 2 bases, the J end by 7 bases, with 11 bases between. This CDR3 has 13 amino acids. CDR3 protein: CAWSSHRGEKLFF. The DNA of the CDR3 is TGTGCCTGGAGTAGCCATCGTGGTGAAAAACTGTTTTTT.

This chain uses TRBV18 with TRBJ1-1; TRBD1 might be the D (5 bases). The CDR3 covers 16 residues. The V and J ends lost 8 bases and 7 bases respectively, with 26 bases between them. Germline CDR1 is KGHSH and CDR2 is LQKENI. CDR3 sequence reads: CASPRLGNPGGDEAFF. The CDR3 DNA is TGTGCCAGCCCCCGTCTGGGGAACCCCGGGGGGGATGAAGCTTTCTTT.

The rearrangement links TRBV25-1 to TRBJ2-2, with a possible D match to TRBD1 (6 bases). CDR3 size: 16 residues. The V gene's germline CDR1 is MGHDK and CDR2 SYGVNS. Trimming stripped 8 bases from V and 5 bases from J, with 21 bases between. The DNA of the CDR3 is TGTGCCAGCTCTCTATTGGGGGCATCGGAAACCGGGGAGCTGTTTTTT. This sequence encodes CASSLLGASETGELFF.

The chain uses TRBV25-1 and TRBJ2-1, with 15 positions matching TRBD2. CDR1 is MGHDK, CDR2 SYGVNS, per germline. V trimming: 5 bases; J trimming: 0 bases; junction bases outside the gene matches: 5. CDR3 length equals 18 residues. The CDR3 DNA reads as TGTGCCAGCAGTCGGACTAGCGGGGGGGCAGGCTCCTACAATGAGCAGTTCTTC. This sequence encodes CASSRTSGGAGSYNEQFF. Looking up the rest from reference TRBV25-1 and TRBJ2-1 gives the full variable domain: EADIYQTPRYLVIGTGKKITLECSQTMGHDKMYWYQQDPGMELHLIHYSYGVNSTEKGDLSSESTVSRIRTEHFPLTLESARPSHTSQYLCASSRTSGGAGSYNEQFFGPGTRLTVL.

This clone was counted once. V is TRBV5-5 and J is TRBJ2-2; TRBD2 matches at 7 bases. The CDR3 totals 16 residues. CDR1 and CDR2 (germline): SGHKS, YYEKEE (reference sequence). V shed 0 bases, J shed 6 bases, and the junction held 8 bases outside the gene matches. The CDR3 sequence: CASSLAVISGAGELFF. CDR3 DNA sequence: TGTGCCAGCAGCTTGGCCGTCATAAGCGGGGCCGGGGAGCTGTTTTTT.

This clone appeared a single time. The rearrangement links TRBV5-4 to TRBJ2-7; tentatively, D is TRBD2 (5 bases). Trimming removed 4 bases at V and 3 bases at J, with 17 bases between. CDR1 SGHNT and CDR2 YYREEE come from the germline V gene (reference sequence). This CDR3 contains 15 residues. This CDR3 is CASSDFITGDYEQYF. For the CDR3, the DNA is TGTGCCAGCAGCGATTTCATAACCGGGGACTACGAGCAGTACTTC.

This chain joins TRBV11-2 and TRBJ1-1; 9 positions agree with TRBD1. This CDR3 is 13 amino acids long. Trimming at V came to 8 bases and at J to 3 bases, leaving 4 bases not matched to a gene. In germline, CDR1 is SGHAT, CDR2 FQNNGV. The CDR3 bases are TGTGCCAGCTCGTGGACAGGGGACACTGAAGCTTTCTTT. Protein: CASSWTGDTEAFF. The whole variable domain, filled in from reference TRBV11-2 and TRBJ1-1, reads EAGVAQSPRYKIIEKRQSVAFWCNPISGHATLYWYQQILGQGPKLLIQFQNNGVVDDSQLPKDRFSAERLKGVDSTLKIQPAKLEDSAVYLCASSWTGDTEAFFGQGTRLTVV.

This clone came up once. The CDR3 loop reads CAWSMTGSGNTIYF. In DNA, the CDR3 is TGTGCCTGGAGTATGACAGGGTCTGGAAACACCATATATTTT. The rearrangement links TRBV30 to TRBJ1-3; TRBD1 agrees at 7 bases. CDR1 GTSNPN and CDR2 SVGIG come from the germline V gene (reference sequence). The CDR3 has 14 amino acids. The trim removed 2 bases at V and 1 base at J, leaving 2 bases unmatched.

The rearrangement links TRBV5-1 to TRBJ1-4; no clear D. CDR1 SGHRS and CDR2 YFSETQ come from the germline V gene. The CDR3 is 14 residues long. V was trimmed by 1 base and J by 5 bases, leaving 9 bases between them. CDR3 loop: CASSLSAENEKLFF. The CDR3 nucleotides read TGCGCCAGCAGCTTGTCGGCGGAGAATGAAAAACTGTTTTTT.

V usage is TRBV28 and J usage is TRBJ1-2; D is possibly TRBD1 (6 bases). The CDR3 length is 13 residues. Germline V CDR1 and CDR2: MDHEN, SYDVKM. V was pared by 3 bases and J by 7 bases, with 12 bases between. CDR3 loop: CASSFGGRSGYTF. For the CDR3, the DNA is TGTGCCAGCAGTTTCGGGGGGCGGAGTGGCTACACCTTC.

The rearrangement uses TRBV5-8 and TRBJ2-5, with 7 bases fitting TRBD1. The length of the CDR3 is 14 residues. The junction had 4 bases not matched to a gene; V was cut back by 4 bases and J by 1 base. Germline values: CDR1 SGHTS, CDR2 YDEGEE. Written as DNA, the CDR3 is TGTGCCAGCAGCCAGGGACAGCTCCAAGAGACCCAGTACTTC. Protein product: CASSQGQLQETQYF.

The chain recombines TRBV7-9 with TRBJ1-1, with TRBD1 identical over 7 bases. The CDR3 extends over 14 amino acids. Looked up from germline, CDR1 is SEHNR and CDR2 is FQNEAQ (reference sequence). V trimming: 3 bases; J trimming: 1 base; junction bases outside the gene matches: 2. The CDR3 reads CASSFRQGNTEAFF. The DNA for the CDR3 is TGTGCCAGCAGCTTCCGACAGGGGAACACTGAAGCTTTCTTT.

CDR3 sequence reads: CASSPGGVGTGINEQFF. In DNA form, the CDR3 reads TGTGCCAGCAGCCCTGGGGGAGTTGGGACAGGGATTAATGAGCAGTTCTTC. This chain uses TRBV28 with TRBJ2-1, with 9 bases that match TRBD1. Germline CDR1 is MDHEN and CDR2 is SYDVKM. The CDR3 is 17 amino acids. The trim removed 6 bases at V and 7 bases at J, leaving 16 bases unmatched.

The CDR3 coding sequence is TGTGCCAGCAACTTGGGGGCCCACTCCTACGAGCAGTACTTC. It codes for CASNLGAHSYEQYF. V usage is TRBV2 and J usage is TRBJ2-5, with D maybe TRBD1 (6 bases). The tail of the sequence fits TRBJ2-7 better, so the J call may be wrong. This CDR3 contains 14 residues. Looked up from germline, CDR1 is SNHLY and CDR2 is FYNNEI.

This sequence joins TRBV19 and TRBJ2-7; 9 nucleotides align to TRBD2. J lost 4 bases, V lost 6 bases, and 4 bases had no gene match. The CDR3 is 13 residues long. The V gene's germline CDR1 is LNHDA and CDR2 SQIVND (reference sequence). CDR3 sequence: CASRDSGGYEQYF. In DNA, the CDR3 is TGTGCCAGTAGAGACAGCGGGGGGTACGAGCAGTACTTC. The variable domain in full, completed from reference TRBV19 and TRBJ2-7, reads DGGITQSPKYLFRKEGQNVTLSCEQNLNHDAMYWYRQDPGQGLRLIYYSQIVNDFQKGDIAEGYSVSREKKESFPLTVTSAQKNPTAFYLCASRDSGGYEQYFGPGTRLTVT.

This chain links TRBV11-1 with TRBJ1-4; D is uncertain. The V end lost 6 bases, the J end lost 0 bases, and 11 bases lay between the germline ends. The CDR3 contains 15 residues. Germline CDR1 reads SGHAT; CDR2 reads FQDESV (reference sequence). CDR3 residues: CASSLPTPTNEKLFF. The DNA for the CDR3 is TGTGCCAGCAGTCTACCGACACCAACTAATGAAAAACTGTTTTTT.

V gene TRBV30 combines with J gene TRBJ1-2, with 7 bases fitting TRBD1. The CDR3 sequence is 13 residues long. V lost 4 bases, J lost 3 bases, and 5 bases stayed unmatched. The V gene's germline CDR1 is GTSNPN and CDR2 SVGIG (reference sequence). This CDR3 is CAWIGQGDYGYTF. CDR3 nucleotides: TGTGCCTGGATAGGGCAGGGGGACTATGGCTACACCTTC.

J is TRBJ2-2 and V is TRBV7-8, with D unresolved. Trimming cost V 4 bases and J 4 bases, with 13 bases left between them. Germline CDR1 reads SGHVS; CDR2 reads FQNEAQ. This CDR3 is 15 amino acids long. This CDR3 is CASSSASPPTGELFF. The CDR3 region has the DNA TGTGCCAGCAGCTCCGCAAGCCCCCCCACCGGGGAGCTGTTTTTT.

The sample holds one count of this clone. The chain combines TRBV30 with TRBJ2-7, with 10 positions matching TRBD2. V was pared by 2 bases and J by 7 bases, with 14 bases of the junction left unmatched. The V gene's germline CDR1 is GTSNPN and CDR2 SVGIG (reference sequence). This CDR3 comprises 16 residues. CDR3 sequence: CAWSPAGRAGGGEQYF. The CDR3 bases are TGTGCCTGGAGTCCCGCGGGGCGAGCGGGAGGGGGGGAGCAGTACTTC.

J is TRBJ2-7 and V is TRBV6-5; TRBD1 matches at 10 bases. The germline CDR1 and CDR2 sequences are MNHEY and SVGAGI. J gave up 4 bases and V 0 bases, and 6 bases lay outside the gene matches. The CDR3 is made up of 16 amino acids. The CDR3 spells CASSYSTGGVLYEQYF. The CDR3 nucleotides are TGTGCCAGCAGTTACTCGACAGGGGGCGTTTTGTACGAGCAGTACTTC.

The chain carries TRBV5-1 and TRBJ2-1; possibly TRBD2 for D (5 bases). This CDR3 is 14 amino acids long. Per germline, CDR1 SGHRS and CDR2 YFSETQ. V lost 1 base, J lost 8 bases, and 13 bases lay in between. CDR3 amino acids: CASSLFHVEDEQFF. As DNA, the CDR3 is TGCGCCAGCAGCTTGTTCCATGTGGAGGATGAGCAGTTCTTC.

This clone was seen a few times. V and J are TRBV5-4 and TRBJ1-1; weak D call: TRBD1 (6 bases). The V and J ends lost 4 bases and 5 bases respectively, with 18 bases between them. Germline CDR1 reads SGHNT; CDR2 reads YYREEE (reference sequence). The CDR3 has 15 residues. The CDR3 region is CASSHPGEGGTEAFF. CDR3 in DNA: TGTGCCAGCAGCCACCCAGGGGAGGGTGGGACTGAAGCTTTCTTT.

The genes are TRBV5-1 and TRBJ1-1; 7 positions agree with TRBD1. Trimming took 4 bases from V and 3 from J; bases not matched to a gene: 6. The germline CDR1 and CDR2 sequences are SGHRS and YFSETQ. This CDR3 is 14 amino acids long. CDR3 in DNA: TGCGCCAGCAGCCGACAGGGTTCGGACACTGAAGCTTTCTTT. This codes for CASSRQGSDTEAFF.

This chain connects TRBV19 to TRBJ2-7, with D possibly TRBD2 on 6 matching bases. CDR3 length: 15 residues. The V gene lost 3 bases and the J gene lost 5 bases, with 17 bases spanning the gap. CDR1 LNHDA and CDR2 SQIVND come from the germline V gene (reference sequence). Here the CDR3 DNA reads TGTGCCAGTAGTATGGAGGGCCCCTGGACTAACGAGCAGTACTTC. This sequence encodes CASSMEGPWTNEQYF.

This clone was detected only a few times. The chain joins TRBV19 to TRBJ2-2; D is unresolved. CDR1 and CDR2 (germline): LNHDA, SQIVND (reference sequence). CDR3 size: 14 residues. Trimming removed 5 bases at V and 4 bases at J, with 11 bases between. The CDR3 loop reads CASSGVLITGELFF. The CDR3 region has the DNA TGTGCCAGTAGTGGAGTACTAATCACCGGGGAGCTGTTTTTT.